The 25 T cell receptor beta chains listed next were all sequenced from one sample in a study of T-cell memory formation after mild COVID-19. TCRdb itself ran the 5' RACE reads through MiXCR, one entry per CDR3 protein. The sample records under 250,000 distinct CDR3 sequences, 8% to 9.5% being singletons. The sequenced sample consisted of PBMCs or a T cell subset sorted from them (not recorded which). All receptors derive from a young man who had mild COVID-19 (a few samples of this study predate the infection). Cell type and time point are not known.

The chain has TRBV7-2 and TRBJ2-3, with TRBD2 matching over 8 bases. V shed 2 bases, J shed 1 base, and the junction held 5 bases outside the gene matches. The CDR3 runs 16 residues. Germline assignment: CDR1 SGHTA and CDR2 FQGNSA. CDR3 amino acids: CASSLLVTSGTDTQYF. The CDR3 DNA is TGTGCCAGCAGCTTACTCGTGACTAGCGGCACAGATACGCAGTATTTT. Full variable domain (outside the CDR3, taken from reference TRBV7-2 and TRBJ2-3): GAGVSQSPSNKVTEKGKDVELRCDPISGHTALYWYRQSLGQGLEFLIYFQGNSAPDKSGLPSDRFSAERTGGSVSTLTIQRTQQEDSAVYLCASSLLVTSGTDTQYFGPGTRLTVL.

This clonotype was recorded at least ten times. The CDR3 DNA is TGTGCCAGCAGCTTGCGACGTGAGCAGTTCTTC. Translation: CASSLRREQFF. The chain carries TRBV5-8 and TRBJ2-1; no reliable D call. The CDR3 spans 11 residues. CDR1 SGHTS and CDR2 YDEGEE come from the germline V gene. Trimming left V 1 base short and J 9 bases short, with 5 bases between. Based on the CDR3 plus reference TRBV5-8 and TRBJ2-1, the full variable domain is EAGVTQSPTHLIKTRGQQATLRCSPISGHTSVYWYQQALGLGLQFLLWYDEGEERNRGNFPPRFSGRQFPNYSSELNVNALELEDSALYLCASSLRREQFFGPGTRLTVL.

This clonotype has at least ten counts. V is TRBV6-2 or TRBV6-3 and J is TRBJ2-7; 10 bases line up with TRBD1. CDR1 is MNHEY, CDR2 SVGEGT, per germline. Trimming removed 4 bases from V and 1 base from J; junction bases left unmatched: 4. The CDR3 runs 15 residues. The CDR3 region has the DNA TGTGCCAGCAGTTCCTGGGACAGGGGTTCCTACGAGCAGTACGTC. Residues: CASSSWDRGSYEQYV.

CDR3 bases: TGTGCTAGTGGTTTAAGTGTGGACGGGGAGCTGTTTTTT. Translating it yields CASGLSVDGELFF. The chain combines TRBV12-5 with TRBJ2-2; unclear D gene. CDR1 is LGHNT, CDR2 FRNRAP, per germline. The CDR3 spans 13 residues. Trimming pared 3 bases from V and 7 bases from J, leaving 9 bases between. The whole variable domain, remainder taken from reference TRBV12-5 and TRBJ2-2, is DARVTQTPRHKVTEMGQEVTMRCQPILGHNTVFWYRQTMMQGLELLAYFRNRAPLDDSGMPKDRFSAEMPDATLATLKIQPSEPRDSAVYFCASGLSVDGELFFGEGSRLTVL.

In this sample, this clonotype turned up many times. The chain employs TRBV7-7 and TRBJ1-5, with no clear D. The V and J ends lost 2 bases and 13 bases respectively, with 12 bases between them. The CDR3 loop spans 12 amino acids. The germline V gene encodes CDR1 SSHAT and CDR2 FNYEAQ (reference sequence). CDR3 loop: CASSLKSGFQHF. CDR3 bases: TGTGCCAGCAGCTTAAAGTCGGGGTTTCAGCATTTT.

This clonotype has only a few counts. The chain employs TRBV6-2 or TRBV6-3 and TRBJ2-7; 9 bases are shared with TRBD1. V lost 2 bases and J lost 1; bases outside the gene matches: 6. The CDR3 is 16 residues long. Germline V gives CDR1 MNHEY, CDR2 SVGEGT. DNA of the CDR3: TGTGCCAGCAGTTACCTCCGGGACAGGGAATCCTACGAGCAGTACTTC. This encodes CASSYLRDRESYEQYF.

In nucleotides, the CDR3 is TGCAGGGTGGAGGGGGCTTCTGGCTACACCTTC. This encodes CRVEGASGYTF. The genes are TRBV20-1 and TRBJ1-2; 7 positions match TRBD1. The CDR3 sequence is 11 residues long. Germline V lookup: CDR1 DFQATT, CDR2 SNEGSKA (reference sequence).

This clonotype was counted a few times. The gene calls are TRBV7-2 and TRBJ1-2; D unresolved. V gave up 6 bases and J gave up 5 bases, with 16 bases separating them. Looked up from germline, CDR1 is SGHTA and CDR2 is FQGNSA. This CDR3 has 14 residues. CDR3: CASSPRWAFYGYTF. The CDR3 DNA is TGTGCCAGCAGTCCGCGCTGGGCGTTTTATGGCTACACCTTC.

This clonotype has just a few counts. One end of the junction does not line up with germline, which may come from a read error. The chain employs TRBV7-2 and TRBJ2-5; D gene uncertain. CDR3 length equals 12 residues. Looked up from germline, CDR1 is SGHTA and CDR2 is FQGNSA. CDR3 amino acids: CASRLAGETQYF. The CDR3 nucleotides read TGTGCCAGCAGGTTAGCTGGGGAGACCCAGTACTTC. The full variable domain, rest sourced from reference TRBV7-2 and TRBJ2-5, is GAGVSQSPSNKVTEKGKDVELRCDPISGHTALYWYRQSLGQGLEFLIYFQGNSAPDKSGLPSDRFSAERTGGSVSTLTIQRTQQEDSAVYLCASRLAGETQYFGPGTRLLVL.

This clonotype has a handful of counts. The chain combines TRBV9 with TRBJ1-5, with D unresolved. The CDR3 runs to 12 residues. Trimming cost V 6 bases and J 7 bases, with 11 bases left between them. In germline, CDR1 is SGDLS, CDR2 YYNGEE. The CDR3 reads CASNNPGQPQHF. The CDR3 DNA follows: TGTGCCAGCAACAATCCGGGGCAGCCCCAGCATTTT.

This clonotype turned up a few times. The CDR3 loop is CASSSPGTGGNEQFF. DNA for the CDR3: TGTGCCAGCAGCAGTCCCGGGACAGGGGGCAATGAGCAGTTCTTC. The chain joins TRBV7-9 to TRBJ2-1, with 11 positions matching TRBD1. After removal of 5 bases from V and 6 bases from J, the junction contained 6 bases not matched to a gene. The CDR3 sequence is 15 residues long. Germline V gene lookup returns CDR1 SEHNR and CDR2 FQNEAQ (reference sequence).

This clonotype was recorded many times. The chain is built from TRBV4-1 and TRBJ2-3; tentative D call: TRBD1 (5 bases). The ends were cut back, 0 bases at V and 0 bases at J, with 10 bases in the middle. Germline V gene lookup returns CDR1 MGHRA and CDR2 YSYEKL. The CDR3 has 16 amino acids. CDR3 region: CASSQEAGPSTDTQYF. The CDR3 DNA is TGCGCCAGCAGCCAAGAGGCAGGGCCTAGCACAGATACGCAGTATTTT.

This clonotype was picked up a small number of times. The chain uses TRBV7-2 and TRBJ2-1, with unresolved D. In germline, CDR1 is SGHTA, CDR2 FQGNSA. The CDR3 loop spans 15 amino acids. V lost 8 bases and J lost 3, with 17 bases in between. CDR3 in amino acids: CASGRGGPDYNEQFF. CDR3 sequence (DNA): TGTGCCAGCGGAAGAGGCGGACCCGACTACAATGAGCAGTTCTTC. The full variable domain, completed using reference TRBV7-2 and TRBJ2-1, is GAGVSQSPSNKVTEKGKDVELRCDPISGHTALYWYRQSLGQGLEFLIYFQGNSAPDKSGLPSDRFSAERTGGSVSTLTIQRTQQEDSAVYLCASGRGGPDYNEQFFGPGTRLTVL.

This chain connects TRBV5-1 to TRBJ2-2; D perhaps matches TRBD1 (6 bases). V lost 0 bases, J lost 7 bases, and 13 bases lay in between. Germline CDR1 and CDR2: SGHRS and YFSETQ. The CDR3 sequence is 15 residues long. CDR3 DNA sequence: TGCGCCAGCAGCTTGGCGGCAGGGGAGCACGGGGAGCTGTTTTTT. Translating gives CASSLAAGEHGELFF.

In this sample, this clonotype turned up a few times. This rearrangement joins TRBV19 to TRBJ2-7, with 9 positions matching TRBD1. The V and J ends lost 4 bases and 4 bases, in that order; junction bases with no gene match: 14. Looked up from germline, CDR1 is LNHDA and CDR2 is SQIVND (reference sequence). CDR3 size: 17 residues. CDR3 sequence (DNA): TGTGCCAGTAGTAAGGCCCACGGGACAGGGCTGGATTACGAGCAGTACGTC. Translation gives CASSKAHGTGLDYEQYV.

The chain combines TRBV5-1 with TRBJ1-2, with TRBD1 as a possible D gene (6 bases). This CDR3 comprises 15 residues. The germline CDR1 and CDR2 sequences are SGHRS and YFSETQ. Trimming left V 0 bases short and J 8 bases short, with 17 bases between. The CDR3 DNA reads as TGCGCCAGCAGCTTGGCCGACGGGCAGGGGTTCGGCTACACCTTC. Translated, it gives CASSLADGQGFGYTF. The full variable domain, its missing parts supplied by reference TRBV5-1 and TRBJ1-2, is KAGVTQTPRYLIKTRGQQVTLSCSPISGHRSVSWYQQTPGQGLQFLFEYFSETQRNKGNFPGRFSGRQFSNSRSEMNVSTLELGDSALYLCASSLADGQGFGYTFGSGTRLTVV.

This clonotype has a handful of counts. V usage is TRBV4-1 and J usage is TRBJ2-5, with TRBD1 identical over 8 bases. Trimming took 4 bases from V and 4 from J; bases not matched to a gene: 8. CDR1 and CDR2 (germline): MGHRA, YSYEKL. CDR3 length: 15 residues. DNA of the CDR3: TGCGCCAGCAGCCCCGGGGCAGGGGGCCCAGAGACCCAGTACTTC. Amino acids: CASSPGAGGPETQYF.

This clonotype was found a few times. This chain uses TRBV7-8 with TRBJ2-5; D remains ambiguous. This CDR3 spans 14 amino acids. V was cut by 4 bases and J by 1 base, with 10 bases left in between. Per germline, CDR1 SGHVS and CDR2 FQNEAQ. CDR3 in DNA: TGTGCCAGCAGCTCCAGAAGACTCCAAGAGACCCAGTACTTC. Protein product: CASSSRRLQETQYF.

The CDR3 spells CASSYRVGETQYF. CDR3 in DNA: TGTGCCAGCAGTTACAGGGTTGGGGAGACCCAGTACTTC. The genes are TRBV12-3 or TRBV12-4 and TRBJ2-5; TRBD1 might be the D (6 bases). The V gene lost 4 bases and the J gene lost 5 bases, with 11 bases spanning the gap. The CDR3 spans 13 residues.

The chain carries TRBV19 and TRBJ1-6; 10 positions agree with TRBD1. After removal of 3 bases from V and 9 bases from J, the junction contained 14 bases not matched to a gene. Germline values: CDR1 LNHDA, CDR2 SQIVND (reference sequence). There are 18 residues in the CDR3. This chain's CDR3 is CASSIGAPGQGTSSPLHF. CDR3 sequence (DNA): TGTGCCAGTAGTATCGGGGCTCCGGGACAGGGGACCTCTTCACCCCTCCACTTT.

The chain links TRBV5-6 to TRBJ2-7; 8 bases are shared with TRBD2. Trimming cost V 2 bases and J 2 bases; bases outside gene matches: 3. Germline lookup yields CDR1 SGHDT and CDR2 YYEEEE. The CDR3 length is 14 residues. The CDR3 region is CASSFGSGAYEQYV. The CDR3 nucleotides read TGTGCCAGCAGCTTTGGTAGCGGGGCCTACGAGCAGTACGTC.

This clonotype was recorded a few times. The V gene is TRBV7-3, the J gene TRBJ2-3, with 9 positions matching TRBD2. Germline CDR1 SGHTA, CDR2 FQGTGA. This CDR3 region has 17 residues. V lost 5 bases to trimming and J lost 2 bases; unmatched junction nucleotides: 11. The CDR3 is CASSRGSSGGLTDTQYF. The CDR3 nucleotides read TGTGCCAGCAGCCGCGGGAGTAGCGGGGGACTCACAGATACGCAGTATTTT.

On this clonotype: One base away lies a much larger clone, so this may be a sequencing read error. The rearrangement links TRBV27 to TRBJ1-4, with D hard to call. The CDR3 has 14 residues. CDR1 is MNHEY and CDR2 is SMNVEV in the germline V gene (reference sequence). V was cut by 3 bases and J by 7 bases, with 12 bases left in between. Written as DNA, the CDR3 is TGTGCCAGCAGTTTGTCCCGCGATCCTGAAAAACTGTTTTTT. It codes for CASSLSRDPEKLFF. Full variable domain (remainder filled in from reference TRBV27 and TRBJ1-4): EAQVTQNPRYLITVTGKKLTVTCSQNMNHEYMSWYRQDPGLGLRQIYYSMNVEVTDKGDVPEGYKVSRKEKRNFPLILESPSPNQTSLYFCASSLSRDPEKLFFGSGTQLSVL.

The V gene is TRBV7-6, the J gene TRBJ1-3, with a weak D call TRBD1 (5 bases). The V gene's germline CDR1 is SGHVS and CDR2 FNYEAQ. The CDR3 has 17 amino acids. V dropped 2 bases and J dropped 1 base, with 15 bases sitting between them. The CDR3 here is CASSLLGGAESGNTIYF. For the CDR3, the DNA is TGTGCCAGCAGCTTACTAGGAGGGGCGGAATCTGGAAACACCATATATTTT.

There are a few counts of this clonotype. This sequence joins TRBV6-6 and TRBJ2-3, with 8 bases fitting TRBD2. This CDR3 region has 12 residues. Germline assignment: CDR1 MNHNY and CDR2 SVGAGI (reference sequence). The V gene end was trimmed by 8 bases and the J gene end by 6 bases; junction bases not matched to a gene: 4. CDR3 sequence (DNA): TGTGCCAGCTCAGCTAGCGGGGATACGCAGTATTTT. Its translation: CASSASGDTQYF.